What follows describes a single T cell receptor beta chain. The data stem from a study of blood T cell repertoires in COVID-19. Trimming took 5 bases from V and 5 from J; bases not matched to a gene: 7. Germline CDR1 reads SEHNR; CDR2 reads FQNEAQ (reference sequence). The CDR3 has 14 amino acids. Only in-frame clones appear in the TCRdb table, and some are missing; sequencing was by immunoSEQ multiplex PCR. The sample includes under 150,000 clones, 75% to 80% of them seen just once. The gene calls are TRBV7-9 and TRBJ1-1, with TRBD1 matching over 8 bases. Sequenced: peripheral blood. This TCR was sampled from a woman aged 45-65 years with active or convalescent COVID-19. CDR3 amino acids: CASSRGQGRTEAFF. The CDR3 nucleotides read TGTGCCAGCAGCCGAGGACAGGGTCGGACTGAAGCTTTCTTT. The full variable domain, rest sourced from reference TRBV7-9 and TRBJ1-1, is DTGVSQNPRHKITKRGQNVTFRCDPISEHNRLYWYRQTLGQGPEFLTYFQNEAQLEKSRLLSDRFSAERPKGSFSTLEIQRTEQGDSAMYLCASSRGQGRTEAFFGQGTRLTVV.